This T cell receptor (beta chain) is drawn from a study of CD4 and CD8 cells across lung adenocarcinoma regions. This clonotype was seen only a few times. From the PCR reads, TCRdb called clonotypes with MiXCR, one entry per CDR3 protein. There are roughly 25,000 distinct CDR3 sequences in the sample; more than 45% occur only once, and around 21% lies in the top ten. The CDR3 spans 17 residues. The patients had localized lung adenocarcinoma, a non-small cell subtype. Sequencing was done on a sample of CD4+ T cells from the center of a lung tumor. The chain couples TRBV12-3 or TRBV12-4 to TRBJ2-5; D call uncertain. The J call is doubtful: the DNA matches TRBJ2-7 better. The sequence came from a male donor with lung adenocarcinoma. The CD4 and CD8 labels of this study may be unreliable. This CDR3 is CASSFPPPRGGGYEQYF. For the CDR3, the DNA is TGTGCCAGCAGTTTCCCCCCCCCGCGAGGCGGCGGATACGAGCAGTACTTC.